Included here is one TCR beta chain sequence, with context. This clonotype was counted between two and nine times. Its antigen remains undetermined. Per-base qualities were not stored, and no clone one base away is much larger. This entry comes from a study of T cell repertoires in cytomegalovirus infection (dated by TCRdb to between 2017 and 2020). Broadly, across the study: Because public TCR beta signatures pointed to carriage of CMV infection together with the matching HLA type, the HLA type of each donor mattered for the analysis. The paper's findings and limits, for the study overall: In the ex vivo response, HLA-C-restricted CMV-specific TCR beta clonotypes were dominant, and in two of eight donors the single most frequent clonotype came from this HLA-C-restricted group. Cumulative frequency of public TCR beta family members discriminated carriers of CMV infection plus the relevant HLA type in this cohort and an independent roughly 330-donor cohort.

CDR1 SGHAT and CDR2 FQNNGV were looked up in the germline V gene. V gives up 6 bases and J gives up 7 bases, and the segment between their germline ends measures 19 bases. The CDR3 covers 14 residues, taking in both the cysteine and the phenylalanine. Solely the CDR3 DNA is kept, with 42 bases framed from the first base. Sequencing instrument: Illumina HiSeq 1500. The raw public reads went through TCRdb reprocessing: fastp at Q25, MiXCR clone calling, in-frame beta chains kept. All rows with the same CDR3 protein become a single entry with the most common DNA and genes. The sample has about 200,000 distinct CDR3 sequences on record, roughly 9% of them singletons. The ten largest clones add up to approximately 4.3% of the sample.

The chain couples TRBV11-2 to TRBJ2-7; a weak D assignment points to TRBD1 (6 bases agree). Sequenced: PBMCs. This sequence was found in a human donor in good health (CMV status not recorded). Some clones in this sample may be carry-over from other donors' samples. The CDR3 amino acid sequence is: CASRSTTGGDEQYF. The nucleotides are TGTGCCAGCAGATCCACGACAGGCGGTGATGAGCAGTACTTC.